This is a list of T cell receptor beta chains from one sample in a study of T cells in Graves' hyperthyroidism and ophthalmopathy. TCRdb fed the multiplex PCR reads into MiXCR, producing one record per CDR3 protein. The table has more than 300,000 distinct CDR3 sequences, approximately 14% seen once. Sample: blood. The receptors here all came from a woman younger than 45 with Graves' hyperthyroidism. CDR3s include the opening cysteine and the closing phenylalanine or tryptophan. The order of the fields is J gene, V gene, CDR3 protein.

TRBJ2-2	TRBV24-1	CATRDDPGELFF
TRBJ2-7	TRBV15	CATSGVGQGVNEQYF
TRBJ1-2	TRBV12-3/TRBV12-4	CASSQGPGYTF
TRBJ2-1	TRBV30	CAETTGGEQFF
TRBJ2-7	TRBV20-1	CSGTAGLSYEQYF
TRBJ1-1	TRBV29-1	CSVAPRQGSQGAFF
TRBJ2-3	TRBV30	CASIAGTTDTQYF
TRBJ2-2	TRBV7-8	CASNPGVYDTGELFF
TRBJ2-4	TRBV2	CASLLAEKGLAKNIQYF
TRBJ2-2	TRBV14	CASSRLAGHTGELFF
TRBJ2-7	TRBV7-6	CASSPRDTSYEQYF
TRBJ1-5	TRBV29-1	CSAQGGENQPQHF
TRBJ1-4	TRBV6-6	CASSYSRDNHEKLFF
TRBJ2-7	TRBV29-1	CSVGSGYAYEQYF
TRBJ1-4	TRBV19	CASRKLNEKLFF
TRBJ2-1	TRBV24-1	CATSDLKLGNEQFF
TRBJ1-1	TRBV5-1	CASSLVRVSAEAFF
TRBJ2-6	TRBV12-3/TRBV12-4	CASSLSAGSGANVLTF
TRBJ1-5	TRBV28	CASSASGTRGNQPQHF
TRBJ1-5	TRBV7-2	CASSLAWGAHQPQHF
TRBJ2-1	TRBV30	CAWIDGGISYNEQFF
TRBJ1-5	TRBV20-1	CSASNGTQPQHF
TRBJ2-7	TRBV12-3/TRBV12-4	CASSLKGIREQYF
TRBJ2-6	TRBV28	CASSPFGANVLTF
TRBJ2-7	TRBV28	CASSLSTGPYEQYF
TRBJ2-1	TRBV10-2	CASSDLVGNEQFF
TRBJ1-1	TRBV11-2	CASSRTGKLSPVNTEAFF
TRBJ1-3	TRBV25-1	CASIGTFGNTIYF
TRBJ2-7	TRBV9	CASSVGWRPDGEQYF
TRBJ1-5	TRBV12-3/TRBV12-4	CASSLIGNQPQHF
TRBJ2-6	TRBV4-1	CASSPQGEGTGANVLTF
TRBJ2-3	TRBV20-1	CSARTAGGADTQYF
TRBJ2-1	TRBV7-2	CASRFRGLGNNEQFF